The entry below describes one T cell receptor beta chain. TCRdb's table, derived via immunoSEQ multiplex PCR, lists solely in-frame clones and lacks some. The sample includes approximately 210,000 clones, roughly nine tenths of them seen just once. The source of the sample is a study of blood T cell repertoires in COVID-19. Per germline, CDR1 SGHRS and CDR2 YFSETQ. The CDR3 loop spans 16 amino acids. The trim removed 5 bases at V and 6 bases at J, leaving 11 bases unmatched. The TCR was taken from a man aged 40-55 years with acute or convalescent COVID-19. Input material: peripheral blood. This sequence joins TRBV5-1 and TRBJ2-1; 10 bases align to TRBD2. The CDR3 protein is CASSPSTSGTPNEQFF. As DNA, the CDR3 is TGCGCCAGCAGTCCTTCTACTAGCGGGACCCCCAATGAGCAGTTCTTC.